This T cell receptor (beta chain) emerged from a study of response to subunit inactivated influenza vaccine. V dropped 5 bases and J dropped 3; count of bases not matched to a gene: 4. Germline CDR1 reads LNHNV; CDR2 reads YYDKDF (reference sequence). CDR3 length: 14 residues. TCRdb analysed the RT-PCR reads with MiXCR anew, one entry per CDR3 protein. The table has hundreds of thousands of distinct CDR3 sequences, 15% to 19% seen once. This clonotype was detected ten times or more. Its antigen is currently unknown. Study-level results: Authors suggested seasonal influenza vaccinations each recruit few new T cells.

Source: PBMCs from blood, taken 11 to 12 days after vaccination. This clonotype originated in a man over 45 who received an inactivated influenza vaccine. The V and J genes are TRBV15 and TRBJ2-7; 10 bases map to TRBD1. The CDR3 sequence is CATSPGQGLYEQYF. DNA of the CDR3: TGTGCCACCAGCCCGGGACAGGGGCTCTACGAGCAGTACTTC.